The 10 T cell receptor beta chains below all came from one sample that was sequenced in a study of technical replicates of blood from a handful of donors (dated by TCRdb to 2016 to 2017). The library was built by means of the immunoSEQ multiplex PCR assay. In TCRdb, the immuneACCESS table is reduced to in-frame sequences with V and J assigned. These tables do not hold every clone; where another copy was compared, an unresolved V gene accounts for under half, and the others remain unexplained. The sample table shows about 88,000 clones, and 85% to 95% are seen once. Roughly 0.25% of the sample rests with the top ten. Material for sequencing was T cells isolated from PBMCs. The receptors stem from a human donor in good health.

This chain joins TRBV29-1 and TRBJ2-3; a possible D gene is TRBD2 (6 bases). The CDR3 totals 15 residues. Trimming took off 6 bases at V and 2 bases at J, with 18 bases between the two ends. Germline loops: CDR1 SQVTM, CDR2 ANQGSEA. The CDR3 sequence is CSVLRPGGDTDTQYF. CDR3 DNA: TGCAGCGTACTACGACCCGGAGGGGACACAGATACGCAGTATTTT.

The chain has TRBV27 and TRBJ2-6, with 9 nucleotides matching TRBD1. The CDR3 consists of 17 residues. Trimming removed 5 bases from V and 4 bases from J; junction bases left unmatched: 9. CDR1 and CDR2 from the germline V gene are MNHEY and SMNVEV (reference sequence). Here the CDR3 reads CASSPLDRGIGANVLTF. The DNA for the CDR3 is TGTGCCAGCAGTCCTTTGGACAGGGGCATAGGGGCCAACGTCCTGACTTTC.

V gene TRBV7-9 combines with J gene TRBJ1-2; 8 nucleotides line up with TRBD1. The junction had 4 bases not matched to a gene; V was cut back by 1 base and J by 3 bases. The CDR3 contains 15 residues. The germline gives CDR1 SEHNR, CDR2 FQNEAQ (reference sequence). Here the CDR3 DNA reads TGTGCCAGCAGCTTAGGACAGGGGTCCCACTATGGCTACACCTTC. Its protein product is CASSLGQGSHYGYTF.

CDR3 sequence reads: CASSEQPGPNTGELFF. As DNA, the CDR3 is TGTGCCAGCAGCGAACAGCCAGGGCCGAACACCGGGGAGCTGTTTTTT. The chain combines TRBV7-2 with TRBJ2-2, with D maybe TRBD1 (5 bases). Trimming stripped 5 bases from V and 0 bases from J, with 13 bases between. Germline lookup yields CDR1 SGHTA and CDR2 FQGNSA. The CDR3 is 16 amino acids.

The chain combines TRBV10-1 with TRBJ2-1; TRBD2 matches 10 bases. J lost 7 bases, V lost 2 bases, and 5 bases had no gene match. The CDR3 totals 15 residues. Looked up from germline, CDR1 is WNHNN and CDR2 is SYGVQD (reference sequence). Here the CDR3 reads CASSERGLARNEQFF. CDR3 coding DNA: TGCGCCAGCAGTGAGAGGGGACTAGCGAGAAATGAGCAGTTCTTC.

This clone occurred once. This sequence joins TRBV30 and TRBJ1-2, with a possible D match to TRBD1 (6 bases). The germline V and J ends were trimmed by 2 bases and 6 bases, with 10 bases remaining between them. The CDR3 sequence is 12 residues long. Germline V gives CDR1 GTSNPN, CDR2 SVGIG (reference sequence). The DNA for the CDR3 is TGTGCCTGGAGTCCTCGACAGGATGGCTACACCTTC. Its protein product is CAWSPRQDGYTF.

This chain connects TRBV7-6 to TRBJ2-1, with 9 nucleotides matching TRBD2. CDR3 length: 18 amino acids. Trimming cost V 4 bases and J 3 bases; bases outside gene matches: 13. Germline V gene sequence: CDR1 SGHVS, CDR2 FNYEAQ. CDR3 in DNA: TGTGCCAGCAGCTCAAAGGACCTTGGACTAGCGAACTACAATGAGCAGTTCTTC. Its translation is CASSSKDLGLANYNEQFF.

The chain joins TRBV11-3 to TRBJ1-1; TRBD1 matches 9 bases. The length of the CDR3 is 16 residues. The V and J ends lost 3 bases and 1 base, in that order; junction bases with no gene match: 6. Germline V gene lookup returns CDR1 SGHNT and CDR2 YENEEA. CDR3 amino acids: CASSLGDRVKNTEAFF. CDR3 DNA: TGTGCCAGCAGCTTGGGGGACAGGGTGAAGAACACTGAAGCTTTCTTT.

The CDR3 nucleotides read TGTGCCAGCACCTTGGGGATAGCGGGAGGGTTTGGCACCGGGGAGCTGTTTTTT. This encodes CASTLGIAGGFGTGELFF. This chain joins TRBV28 and TRBJ2-2; 11 bases map to TRBD2. The CDR3 length is 18 residues. V lost 7 bases and J lost 4; bases outside the gene matches: 14. Germline assignment: CDR1 MDHEN and CDR2 SYDVKM.

CDR3 loop: CASKRDTEYEQYF. CDR3 DNA sequence: TGTGCCAGCAAGCGGGATACGGAGTACGAGCAGTACTTC. The chain couples TRBV5-4 to TRBJ2-7, with 7 bases that match TRBD2. The junction had 7 bases not matched to a gene; V was cut back by 6 bases and J by 4 bases. Germline CDR1 SGHNT, CDR2 YYREEE (reference sequence). CDR3 size: 13 residues.